This is a list of T cell receptor beta chains from one sample in a study of blood T cells in healthy people across ages. TCRdb ran MiXCR on the 5' RACE reads and lists one entry per CDR3 protein. Here the sample spans around 1,000,000 distinct CDR3 sequences, around 25% being singletons. In addition, the sample was reused for a study of T cells of mothers and their children.

Input material: blood. The receptors shown here come from a girl aged 2 to 9 in good health. The CDR3 runs from the conserved cysteine through the conserved F or W. Each record gives: D gene, V gene, clone size, J gene, CDR3 DNA, CDR3 protein. The D gene is left open where the match is weak. Only some rows state a clone size, as once, few, many or a class for expanded clones.

D gene: TRBD2
V gene: TRBV4-1
clone size: NA
J gene: TRBJ2-1
CDR3 DNA: TGCGCCAGCAGCCAAGCGAGCGCTAGCGGGAAGGTAAATGAGCAGTTCTTC
CDR3 protein: CASSQASASGKVNEQFF

D gene: NA
V gene: TRBV5-1
clone size: NA
J gene: TRBJ1-1
CDR3 DNA: TGCGCCAGCAGCGAACCAGGCGATACTGAAGCTTTCTTT
CDR3 protein: CASSEPGDTEAFF

D gene: TRBD2
V gene: TRBV10-3
clone size: few
J gene: TRBJ2-3
CDR3 DNA: TGTGCCATCAGGGTCCCGGGAGGCGTTCCCGATACGCAGTATTTT
CDR3 protein: CAIRVPGGVPDTQYF

D gene: TRBD2
V gene: TRBV7-2
clone size: NA
J gene: TRBJ2-7
CDR3 DNA: TGTGCCAGCAGCTTGGGGACTAGCGGGGCCCACGAGCAGTACTTC
CDR3 protein: CASSLGTSGAHEQYF

D gene: NA
V gene: TRBV4-1
clone size: NA
J gene: TRBJ2-1
CDR3 DNA: TGCGCCAGCAGCCTGGGGGCGGGGGTCAGCTCCTACAATGAGCAGTTCTTC
CDR3 protein: CASSLGAGVSSYNEQFF

D gene: NA
V gene: TRBV29-1
clone size: few
J gene: TRBJ2-5
CDR3 DNA: TGCAGCGCTTCCCATCTCGGACGGGAGACCCAGTACTTC
CDR3 protein: CSASHLGRETQYF

D gene: NA
V gene: TRBV3-1
clone size: few
J gene: TRBJ1-4
CDR3 DNA: TGTGCCAGCAGCCAAGTTAGGAATGAAAAACTGTTTTTT
CDR3 protein: CASSQVRNEKLFF

D gene: TRBD1
V gene: TRBV7-9
clone size: NA
J gene: TRBJ2-5
CDR3 DNA: TGTGCCAGCAGCCGAACCCAGGGGGCCGGTCGAGAGACCCAGTACTTC
CDR3 protein: CASSRTQGAGRETQYF

D gene: NA
V gene: TRBV7-9
clone size: many
J gene: TRBJ2-4
CDR3 DNA: TGTGCCAGCAGCTTAGGGGCCAAAAACATTCAGTACTTC
CDR3 protein: CASSLGAKNIQYF

D gene: NA
V gene: TRBV20-1
clone size: NA
J gene: TRBJ2-1
CDR3 DNA: TGCAGTGCTATGTACACCTACAATGAGCAGTTCTTC
CDR3 protein: CSAMYTYNEQFF

D gene: NA
V gene: TRBV20-1
clone size: NA
J gene: TRBJ1-5
CDR3 DNA: TGCAGTGCTATCAGGGGAAGGGATCAGCCCCAGCATTTT
CDR3 protein: CSAIRGRDQPQHF

D gene: NA
V gene: TRBV4-2
clone size: few
J gene: TRBJ1-2
CDR3 DNA: TGTGCCAGCAGCCAAGACGTCTTCTGGGTCTACACCTTC
CDR3 protein: CASSQDVFWVYTF

D gene: TRBD1
V gene: TRBV7-2
clone size: NA
J gene: TRBJ1-2
CDR3 DNA: TGTGCCAGCAGCTCCCAGGGACAGGGAAGTGGCTACACCTTC
CDR3 protein: CASSSQGQGSGYTF

D gene: NA
V gene: TRBV5-1
clone size: NA
J gene: TRBJ2-3
CDR3 DNA: TGCGCCAGCAGCCTTACAGGGCCCGCAGATACGCAGTATTTT
CDR3 protein: CASSLTGPADTQYF

D gene: TRBD1
V gene: TRBV5-5
clone size: NA
J gene: TRBJ1-2
CDR3 DNA: TGTGCCAGCAGCTCCCCCGGACAGGGGGATATGGATGGCTACACCTTC
CDR3 protein: CASSSPGQGDMDGYTF

D gene: NA
V gene: TRBV20-1
clone size: few
J gene: TRBJ2-5
CDR3 DNA: TGCAGTGCTAGTGTCGGGGGCGAGACCCAGTACTTC
CDR3 protein: CSASVGGETQYF

D gene: NA
V gene: TRBV2
clone size: few
J gene: TRBJ2-5
CDR3 DNA: TGTGCCTACCAGAGGGACCGCCAAGAGACCCAGTACTTC
CDR3 protein: CAYQRDRQETQYF

D gene: TRBD1
V gene: TRBV12-3/TRBV12-4
clone size: few
J gene: TRBJ1-2
CDR3 DNA: TGTGCCAGCACCTTCGAAGAACAGGGGGCGTATGGCTACACCTTC
CDR3 protein: CASTFEEQGAYGYTF

D gene: TRBD2
V gene: TRBV7-9
clone size: few
J gene: TRBJ2-3
CDR3 DNA: TGTGCCAGCAGCTTTGGGGGACTAGCGGGGGTCACAGATACGCAGTATTTT
CDR3 protein: CASSFGGLAGVTDTQYF

D gene: NA
V gene: TRBV7-2
clone size: NA
J gene: TRBJ1-4
CDR3 DNA: TGTGCCAGCAGCTTAACCCCCCCAGGGGTTGGTGAAAAACTGTTTTTT
CDR3 protein: CASSLTPPGVGEKLFF

D gene: NA
V gene: TRBV9
clone size: few
J gene: TRBJ2-7
CDR3 DNA: TGTGCCAGCAGCGGCGGGACTCCGGCCCCCTACGAGCAGTACTTC
CDR3 protein: CASSGGTPAPYEQYF

D gene: TRBD2
V gene: TRBV29-1
clone size: NA
J gene: TRBJ2-1
CDR3 DNA: TGCAGCGTTGAGGGAGCTAGCGGCCCCTACAATGAGCAGTTCTTC
CDR3 protein: CSVEGASGPYNEQFF

D gene: NA
V gene: TRBV7-6
clone size: few
J gene: TRBJ2-5
CDR3 DNA: TGTGCCAGCAGCCAACTCCGACAGGCGGGACTGTACTTC
CDR3 protein: CASSQLRQAGLYF